This TCR beta chain was documented in a study of cytomegalovirus exposure and HLA in healthy donors. It was with 60 Vbeta and 13 Jbeta primers that the PCR ran. Some clones are missing from TCRdb's copy, which holds only in-frame ones; the method was immunoSEQ multiplex PCR. This sample has about 92,000 clones, with roughly 74% found just once. The sequenced material came from PBMCs. The clonotype originates from a woman aged 18-30 years in good health and CMV-seropositive.

CDR3 bases: TGCAGCGTTGAATTGGGGCGAGGGGGAGCGCAGTACTTC. Translated, it gives CSVELGRGGAQYF. The chain couples TRBV29-1 to TRBJ2-4, with D possibly matching TRBD1 (6 bases). CDR1 is SQVTM, CDR2 ANQGSEA, per germline. CDR3 size: 13 residues. Trimming removed 2 bases at V and 13 bases at J, with 18 bases between.